This is a list of T cell receptor beta chains from one sample in a study of blood T cell repertoires in COVID-19. Method: immunoSEQ multiplex PCR; TCRdb's copy keeps in-frame clones and lacks some. The sample has about 210,000 clones, 81% seen once; the top ten hold about 8.9%. Sequencing was performed on PBMCs or T cells enriched from blood (not recorded which). The receptors here all came from a woman in her forties or fifties with acute COVID-19. Each CDR3 is given with its conserved first and last residue. The D gene is left open where the match is weak. A row's size may be missing; if present it is once, few, many or a size class.

V,D,size,J,CDR3,DNA
TRBV5-1,NA,NA,TRBJ1-5,CASSLSGESQPQHF,TGCGCCAGCAGCTTGTCAGGGGAGAGTCAGCCCCAGCATTTT
TRBV4-3,TRBD2,NA,TRBJ2-7,CASSLLYASGSGGEQYF,TGCGCCAGCAGCCTCCTTTACGCTAGCGGGAGCGGCGGCGAGCAGTACTTC
TRBV7-2,TRBD1,once,TRBJ2-7,CASSLQGAPSYEQYF,TGTGCCAGCAGCTTACAGGGGGCCCCCTCCTACGAGCAGTACTTC
TRBV3-1/TRBV3-2,TRBD1,NA,TRBJ2-3,CASSPGQVTDTQYF,TGTGCCAGCAGCCCTGGACAGGTAACAGATACGCAGTATTTT
TRBV3-1/TRBV3-2,NA,NA,TRBJ2-7,CASSQLFYEQYF,TGTGCCAGCAGCCAACTCTTCTACGAGCAGTACTTC
TRBV5-6,NA,NA,TRBJ1-2,CASSLVSGLDYGYTF,TGTGCCAGCAGCTTGGTGTCGGGTCTGGACTATGGCTACACCTTC
TRBV9,TRBD1,NA,TRBJ2-4,CASSASGTGGAWDF,TGTGCCAGCAGCGCCTCCGGGACAGGGGGCGCGTGGGACTTC
TRBV5-1,TRBD2,NA,TRBJ2-7,CASSLALGGGEYEQYF,TGCGCCAGCAGCTTGGCCCTTGGCGGGGGGGAATACGAGCAGTACTTC
TRBV5-4,TRBD2,NA,TRBJ2-1,CASSLVGTSGNLFF,TGTGCCAGCAGCTTGGTTGGGACTAGCGGGAACTTATTCTTC
TRBV7-2,NA,NA,TRBJ1-3,CASSFGGTGGNTIYF,TGTGCCAGCAGCTTCGGGGGAACGGGTGGAAACACCATATATTTT
TRBV7-9,TRBD2,NA,TRBJ2-7,CASSQRGDGLDEQYF,TGTGCCAGCAGCCAGCGGGGGGACGGCCTAGACGAGCAGTACTTC
TRBV28,TRBD1,NA,TRBJ2-7,CASKGQGSEQYF,TGTGCCAGCAAGGGACAGGGAAGCGAGCAGTACTTC
TRBV6-2/TRBV6-3,NA,NA,TRBJ1-1,CASSYWHMNTEAFF,TGTGCCAGCAGTTATTGGCATATGAACACTGAAGCTTTCTTT
TRBV7-2,NA,NA,TRBJ2-3,CASSLDNTDTQYF,TGTGCCAGCAGCTTAGACAACACAGATACGCAGTATTTT
TRBV4-3,TRBD1,NA,TRBJ2-7,CASSQETGAYEQYF,TGCGCCAGCAGCCAGGAGACAGGGGCCTACGAGCAGTACTTC
TRBV19,NA,NA,TRBJ1-6,CASSMGRVVETPLHF,TGTGCCAGTAGTATGGGCAGGGTGGTTGAGACACCCCTCCACTTT
TRBV30,NA,NA,TRBJ1-3,CAGFIFGTIGNTIYF,TGTGCCGGCTTCATTTTTGGGACAATCGGAAACACCATATATTTT
TRBV5-1,NA,NA,TRBJ2-5,CASRATTAQETQYF,TGCGCCAGCAGGGCAACGACAGCCCAAGAGACCCAGTACTTC
TRBV9,NA,NA,TRBJ2-2,CASSVAGDLNTGELFF,TGTGCCAGCAGCGTAGCTGGGGACTTAAACACCGGGGAGCTGTTTTTT
TRBV6-2/TRBV6-3,TRBD2,NA,TRBJ2-5,CASSYGGGPQETQYF,TGTGCCAGCAGTTACGGGGGAGGGCCCCAAGAGACCCAGTACTTC
TRBV7-2,TRBD1,NA,TRBJ2-7,CASSLGQGVPYEQYF,TGTGCCAGCAGCTTAGGGCAGGGGGTCCCCTACGAGCAGTACTTC
TRBV19,TRBD1,NA,TRBJ1-1,CASSTRTGPEAFF,TGTGCCAGTAGTACCAGGACAGGGCCTGAAGCTTTCTTT
TRBV5-4,NA,NA,TRBJ1-2,CASRSQGRNYGYTF,TGTGCCAGCAGGTCACAGGGTAGGAACTATGGCTACACCTTC
TRBV7-8,NA,NA,TRBJ1-5,CASSWNIGGNQPQHF,TGTGCCAGCAGCTGGAATATAGGAGGCAATCAGCCCCAGCATTTT
TRBV28,NA,NA,TRBJ2-7,CASSLGVAPYEQYF,TGTGCCAGCAGTTTAGGAGTAGCTCCCTACGAGCAGTACTTC
TRBV9,NA,NA,TRBJ1-3,CASSSQYSGNTIYF,TGTGCCAGCAGCTCACAGTATTCTGGAAACACCATATATTTT
TRBV7-6,NA,NA,TRBJ2-3,CASSRGPAAYTDTQYF,TGTGCCAGCAGCCGCGGGCCGGCGGCCTACACAGATACGCAGTATTTT
TRBV3-1/TRBV3-2,TRBD1,NA,TRBJ1-6,CASSPRDRGRNSPLHF,TGTGCCAGCAGCCCCCGGGACAGGGGACGCAATTCACCCCTCCACTTT
TRBV29-1,NA,NA,TRBJ2-1,CSVEGPDKNEQFF,TGCAGCGTTGAAGGACCCGACAAAAATGAGCAGTTCTTC
TRBV14,TRBD1,few,TRBJ2-3,CASSLYTGVDTQYF,TGTGCCAGCAGCTTATATACAGGGGTAGATACGCAGTATTTT
TRBV24-1,TRBD1,NA,TRBJ2-7,CATSDRDRLAEQYF,TGTGCCACCAGTGATCGGGACAGGTTGGCCGAGCAGTACTTC
TRBV18,NA,NA,TRBJ2-5,CASSPPTGQETQYF,TGTGCCAGCTCACCACCAACAGGCCAAGAGACCCAGTACTTC
TRBV12-3/TRBV12-4,NA,NA,TRBJ1-2,CASILANYGYTF,TGTGCCAGCATCTTAGCTAACTATGGCTACACCTTC
TRBV28,NA,NA,TRBJ1-2,CASSLWAGEGYTF,TGTGCCAGCAGTTTATGGGCAGGGGAAGGCTACACCTTC
TRBV27,NA,few,TRBJ2-5,CASSFLRAGEEETQYF,TGTGCCAGCAGTTTCCTGAGGGCAGGAGAGGAAGAGACCCAGTACTTC
TRBV6-5,TRBD2,NA,TRBJ2-7,CASTLAGRVNEQYF,TGTGCCAGCACCCTAGCGGGAAGAGTCAACGAGCAGTACTTC
TRBV6-5,NA,NA,TRBJ2-5,CASSYVRGRETQYF,TGTGCCAGCAGTTACGTCAGGGGGAGGGAGACCCAGTACTTC
TRBV9,TRBD1,NA,TRBJ1-4,CASSVQGAGEKLFF,TGTGCCAGCAGCGTACAGGGGGCTGGTGAAAAACTGTTTTTT
TRBV7-8,NA,NA,TRBJ1-6,CASSGGGSGSPLHF,TGTGCCAGCAGCGGTGGAGGGTCGGGTTCACCCCTCCACTTT
TRBV28,TRBD1,NA,TRBJ1-6,CASSPGGQGARSPLHF,TGTGCCAGCAGCCCGGGGGGACAGGGGGCGCGATCACCCCTCCACTTT
TRBV12-3/TRBV12-4,NA,NA,TRBJ1-1,CASSFGGGTEAFF,TGTGCCAGCAGTTTTGGGGGAGGAACTGAAGCTTTCTTT
TRBV7-9,NA,once,TRBJ2-2,CASSLLLAQYTGELFF,TGTGCCAGCAGCTTATTGCTAGCTCAATACACCGGGGAGCTGTTTTTT
TRBV6-2/TRBV6-3,TRBD1,NA,TRBJ1-2,CASSPPLIGQGGSGYTF,TGTGCCAGCAGTCCGCCCTTGATTGGACAGGGTGGAAGTGGCTACACCTTC
TRBV7-2,TRBD2,NA,TRBJ2-5,CASSQALAGGQETQYF,TGTGCCAGCAGCCAAGCACTAGCGGGGGGCCAAGAGACCCAGTACTTC
TRBV6-1,NA,NA,TRBJ2-7,CASSEAEWEAPTSYEQYF,TGTGCCAGCAGTGAAGCGGAGTGGGAGGCACCCACCTCCTACGAGCAGTACTTC
TRBV7-2,NA,NA,TRBJ1-1,CASSLGGGTEAFF,TGTGCCAGCAGCTTAGGAGGGGGAACTGAAGCTTTCTTT
TRBV28,NA,NA,TRBJ1-5,CASGEGVGNQPQHF,TGTGCCAGCGGAGAAGGGGTTGGCAATCAGCCCCAGCATTTT
TRBV29-1,NA,NA,TRBJ2-2,CSVAHGSGTGELFF,TGCAGCGTTGCCCACGGGAGCGGCACCGGGGAGCTGTTTTTT
TRBV28,NA,NA,TRBJ1-1,CASSPPPATGGEAFF,TGTGCCAGCAGTCCACCCCCCGCGACGGGTGGTGAAGCTTTCTTT
TRBV19,TRBD1,NA,TRBJ2-7,CASSPWTGGGYEQYF,TGTGCCAGTAGTCCGTGGACAGGGGGGGGATACGAGCAGTACTTC
TRBV3-1/TRBV3-2,TRBD2,NA,TRBJ2-7,CASSQDAGELHF,TGTGCCAGCAGCCAAGACGCGGGGGAGCTCCACTTC
TRBV12-5,TRBD1,NA,TRBJ1-1,CASGLGQGSVLRAFF,TGTGCTAGTGGTTTGGGACAGGGTAGTGTCTTAAGAGCTTTCTTT
TRBV30,TRBD1,NA,TRBJ2-6,CAWSTSGQGASGANVLTF,TGTGCCTGGAGCACCTCGGGACAGGGGGCCTCTGGGGCCAACGTCCTGACTTTC
TRBV3-1/TRBV3-2,TRBD2,NA,TRBJ2-1,CASSQPTSGQFF,TGTGCCAGCAGCCAACCGACTAGCGGGCAGTTCTTC
TRBV20-1,NA,once,TRBJ1-2,CSASEGGGANYGYTF,TGCAGTGCTAGTGAGGGAGGGGGTGCTAACTATGGCTACACCTTC
TRBV9,NA,NA,TRBJ2-5,CASSVGLAPRGETQYF,TGTGCCAGCAGCGTAGGGCTCGCTCCAAGGGGAGAGACCCAGTACTTC
TRBV13,TRBD1,NA,TRBJ1-1,CAITGGVMNTEAFF,TGTGCCATCACAGGGGGGGTTATGAACACTGAAGCTTTCTTT